A single T cell receptor beta chain is shown here with its context. What it recognizes is unknown. Germline V gene lookup returns CDR1 SQVTM and CDR2 ANQGSEA. The V and J ends lost 7 bases and 5 bases respectively, with 18 bases between them. This CDR3 comprises 13 residues. The data were taken from a study of siplizumab effects on memory and regulatory T cells. Study observations and caveats: Researchers did not confirm the suppressive function of proliferating Tregs from siplizumab cultures.

Using immunoSEQ multiplex PCR, the repertoire was profiled, and TCRdb retains in-frame clones only, with some absent. The data contain tens of thousands of clones, roughly 88% of them singletons. The sample taken for sequencing was Tregs sorted from blood. The chain has TRBV29-1 and TRBJ2-7; no clear D. The TCR comes from a human donor in good health. For the CDR3, the DNA is TGCAGCGCTGGCGCGACTGGAGCGCACGAGCAGTACTTC. As protein: CSAGATGAHEQYF.